The 11 T cell receptor beta chains below all came from one sample that was sequenced in a study of blood T cell repertoires in COVID-19. The repertoire was sequenced with immunoSEQ multiplex PCR; TCRdb's copy has only in-frame clones and lacks some. The data contain about 98,000 clones, 82% of them seen just once; the ten biggest clones take up about 11%. The sequencing input was peripheral blood. The origin of the receptors is a man between 65 and 85 years old with active or convalescent COVID-19.

The V gene is TRBV6-5, the J gene TRBJ2-7; 8 bases match TRBD1. Germline trimming cut 5 bases from V and 7 bases from J; bases unmatched to any gene: 7. The CDR3 runs to 13 residues. The germline V gene encodes CDR1 MNHEY and CDR2 SVGAGI. The CDR3 DNA follows: TGTGCCAGCAGTCAGGGGGCGCGAAATGAGCAGTACTTC. This codes for CASSQGARNEQYF.

The rearrangement joins TRBV4-3 to TRBJ2-3, with 11 bases lining up with TRBD2. With 1 base clipped from V and 7 bases from J, the junction kept 4 bases outside the gene matches. There are 15 residues in the CDR3. The V gene's germline CDR1 is LGHNA and CDR2 YSLEER. DNA for the CDR3: TGCGCCAGCAGCCAAGTTAGCGGGGGGGCAAATACGCAGTATTTT. This gives the protein CASSQVSGGANTQYF.

The chain employs TRBV7-9 and TRBJ1-5; 8 bases map to TRBD1. CDR1 is SEHNR and CDR2 is FQNEAQ in the germline V gene (reference sequence). V shed 4 bases and J 3 bases; nucleotides not matched to a gene: 11. CDR3 length: 17 amino acids. CDR3 region: CASSYPDRGQVNQPQHF. CDR3 nucleotide sequence: TGTGCCAGCAGCTATCCTGACCGGGGACAGGTCAATCAGCCCCAGCATTTT.

The rearrangement uses TRBV7-6 and TRBJ2-5, with D uncertain. Germline V gives CDR1 SGHVS, CDR2 FNYEAQ. V lost 4 bases and J 2 bases, leaving 2 bases between the germline ends. CDR3 length: 11 residues. The CDR3 region has the DNA TGTGCCAGCAGCTCGCAAGAGACCCAGTACTTC. This gives the protein CASSSQETQYF.

The rearrangement links TRBV7-3 to TRBJ2-3; maybe TRBD2 (6 bases). V lost 5 bases, J lost 4 bases, and 13 bases lay in between. The CDR3 runs 14 residues. Germline V gene sequence: CDR1 SGHTA, CDR2 FQGTGA. CDR3 in DNA: TGTGCCAGCAGCCCCGGGACTGGCTCAGATACGCAGTATTTT. Translation: CASSPGTGSDTQYF.

This clone has only one observation. The rearrangement uses TRBV7-2 and TRBJ1-2; TRBD1 agrees at 10 bases. The CDR3 runs to 15 residues. Germline V gene sequence: CDR1 SGHTA, CDR2 FQGNSA. V lost 6 bases and J lost 0; bases outside the gene matches: 4. The CDR3 protein is CASRGTGVTNYGYTF. In DNA form, the CDR3 reads TGTGCCAGCAGAGGGACAGGGGTTACTAACTATGGCTACACCTTC. Drawing the rest from reference TRBV7-2 and TRBJ1-2, the complete variable domain is GAGVSQSPSNKVTEKGKDVELRCDPISGHTALYWYRQSLGQGLEFLIYFQGNSAPDKSGLPSDRFSAERTGGSVSTLTIQRTQQEDSAVYLCASRGTGVTNYGYTFGSGTRLTVV.

This clone has ten or more counts. The chain combines TRBV24-1 with TRBJ1-1, with D possibly being TRBD1 (6 bases). The CDR3 is made up of 14 amino acids. V lost 5 bases to trimming and J lost 8 bases, with 17 bases between them. Per germline, CDR1 KGHDR and CDR2 SFDVKD. CDR3 loop: CATSVIAGVPEAFF. The CDR3, as DNA: TGTGCCACCAGTGTGATTGCAGGGGTGCCAGAAGCTTTCTTT.

The chain combines TRBV18 with TRBJ1-6; perhaps TRBD1 as D (6 bases). The CDR3 sequence is 16 residues long. The germline V gene encodes CDR1 KGHSH and CDR2 LQKENI. The V gene lost 5 bases and the J gene lost 7 bases, with 18 bases spanning the gap. The CDR3 sequence: CASSAAGGLLNSPLHF. CDR3 DNA: TGTGCCAGCTCAGCTGCGGGGGGCTTGCTGAATTCACCCCTCCACTTT.

The J gene is TRBJ1-5, the V gene TRBV5-8; 7 bases fit TRBD1. This CDR3 is 15 amino acids long. CDR1 SGHTS and CDR2 YDEGEE come from the germline V gene. The ends lost 3 bases at V and 4 bases at J; junction bases unmatched: 7. The CDR3 DNA is TGTGCCAGCAGCTCGACAGGGATGCTTAATCAGCCCCAGCATTTT. Its protein is CASSSTGMLNQPQHF.

This chain connects TRBV6-5 to TRBJ2-3; 8 positions match TRBD2. Germline CDR1 and CDR2: MNHEY and SVGAGI. The V gene end was trimmed by 6 bases and the J gene end by 0 bases; junction bases not matched to a gene: 5. This CDR3 contains 15 residues. Written as DNA, the CDR3 is TGTGCCAGCAGCTCAAGCGGGGGTAGCACAGATACGCAGTATTTT. Protein: CASSSSGGSTDTQYF.

Only one count was recorded for this clone. This chain joins TRBV4-2 and TRBJ2-5; 10 positions agree with TRBD1. The CDR3 totals 16 residues. V lost 2 bases to trimming and J lost 7 bases; unmatched junction nucleotides: 10. CDR1 is LGHNA, CDR2 YNFKEQ, per germline. DNA for the CDR3: TGTGCCAGCAGCCAACCCTCAGGGACAGGGGATGGGACCCAGTACTTC. This encodes CASSQPSGTGDGTQYF.